This T cell receptor (beta chain) came from a study of shared T cell receptors in the human thymus. Profiled with immunoSEQ multiplex PCR; TCRdb holds only in-frame clones, not every one. This sample has roughly 710,000 clones, with approximately 83% found just once. CDR1 and CDR2 (germline): LNHDA, SQIVND (reference sequence). The length of the CDR3 is 13 residues. Trimming cost V 5 bases and J 6 bases, with 8 bases left between them. The same sample was also studied in work on human thymus T cells. That work adds: Among the donors, all were healthy Finnish infants having corrective surgery for congenital heart defects. Resections removed during corrective heart surgery provided the thymus tissue used. Blood and thymic repertoires both appeared biased in V and J gene usage. Unrelated individuals had highly overlapping thymic repertoires, as reported in related research.

The rearrangement joins TRBV19 to TRBJ1-6; possible D gene TRBD1, 5 bases. The sequenced sample was thymocytes. The TCR originated in a girl under three years old with a congenital heart defect. The CDR3 DNA reads as TGTGCCAGTAGTGCGGACATTAATTCACCCCTCCACTTT. It is translated as CASSADINSPLHF.